The 31 T cell receptor beta chains below come from one sample, sequenced in a study of Ad26.COV2.S vaccination and SARS-CoV-2 variants. Treatment specified: around 19 received Ad26.COV2.S at low or high dose, single or two shots; roughly five received placebo; per-sample allocation not given. The investigators took samples on day 63 after the first vaccine or placebo injection. Here immunoSEQ multiplex PCR was the method, and the copy in TCRdb shows in-frame clones only, minus some. This table holds around 370,000 clones, more than 75% found once. Specimen: peripheral blood, collected in a trial of Ad26.COV2.S vaccine versus placebo. The receptors come from a person aged 18-60 years who received the Ad26.COV2.S COVID-19 vaccine or a placebo.

Concerning this clone itself: One end of the junction does not line up with germline, which may come from a read error. The V and J genes are TRBV11-2 and TRBJ2-2, with 9 positions matching TRBD1. CDR1 and CDR2 (germline): SGHAT, FQNNGV. The CDR3 sequence is 15 residues long. The CDR3, as DNA: TGTGCCAGCACCTTAACAGGGGGCGGTACCGGGGAGCTGTTTTTT. It translates to CASTLTGGGTGELFF.

V gene TRBV5-4 combines with J gene TRBJ2-7; D may be TRBD1 (5 bases). Germline CDR1 and CDR2: SGHNT and YYREEE (reference sequence). With 4 bases removed from V and 1 base from J, the gap between germline ends came to 12 bases. The CDR3 runs 14 residues. The DNA for the CDR3 is TGTGCCAGCAGCGCAGACAGTTCATCCTACGAGCAGTACTTC. This codes for CASSADSSSYEQYF.

V is TRBV7-2 and J is TRBJ2-1; weak D call: TRBD2 (5 bases). The germline V gene has CDR1 SGHTA and CDR2 FQGNSA. CDR3 size: 15 residues. The V end was cut by 5 bases, the J end by 0 bases, with 11 bases between. DNA for the CDR3: TGTGCCAGCAGCCAGACTATGAGCTCCTACAATGAGCAGTTCTTC. It is translated as CASSQTMSSYNEQFF.

The rearrangement links TRBV7-2 to TRBJ1-5; the D gene is possibly TRBD1 (6 bases). Germline loops: CDR1 SGHTA, CDR2 FQGNSA. The V end was cut by 2 bases, the J end by 8 bases, with 16 bases between. The CDR3 is 15 residues long. CDR3: CASSLRGATGEPQHF. The CDR3 DNA sequence: TGTGCCAGCAGCTTACGGGGGGCAACTGGGGAGCCCCAGCATTTT.

The chain combines TRBV3-1 (or the pseudogene TRBV3-2) with TRBJ2-2; unclear D gene. Trimming shortened V by 4 bases and J by 6 bases, and 6 bases separated the two germline ends. The CDR3 is 12 amino acids. The germline V gene has CDR1 LGHDT and CDR2 YNNKEL (reference sequence). CDR3 DNA sequence: TGTGCCAGCAGCCTCAGGTCCGGGGAGCTGTTTTTT. It is translated as CASSLRSGELFF.

The chain recombines TRBV29-1 with TRBJ2-7, with TRBD1 as a possible D gene (5 bases). V was clipped by 0 bases and J by 2 bases, with 11 bases between them. Germline V gene sequence: CDR1 SQVTM, CDR2 ANQGSEA. CDR3 size: 14 residues. The CDR3 spells CSVEDVGQPYEQYF. CDR3 in DNA: TGCAGCGTTGAAGATGTGGGGCAGCCCTACGAGCAGTACTTC.

This rearrangement joins TRBV15 to TRBJ1-1; D remains unclear. The CDR3 totals 15 residues. The germline gives CDR1 LNHNV, CDR2 YYDKDF (reference sequence). V lost 0 bases and J lost 4, with 12 bases in between. Here the CDR3 reads CATSRDLSGGTEAFF. The CDR3 DNA follows: TGTGCCACCAGCAGAGATCTGAGCGGTGGCACTGAAGCTTTCTTT.

The chain's CDR3 is CATSREGSWEKTQYF. CDR3 nucleotides: TGTGCCACCAGCAGAGAGGGGTCGTGGGAGAAGACCCAGTACTTC. J is TRBJ2-5 and V is TRBV15; D is possibly TRBD2 (5 bases). CDR3 length: 15 residues. V shed 0 bases and J shed 6 bases, with 14 bases lying between them. Germline loops: CDR1 LNHNV, CDR2 YYDKDF (reference sequence). Full variable domain (outside the CDR3, taken from reference TRBV15 and TRBJ2-5): DAMVIQNPRYQVTQFGKPVTLSCSQTLNHNVMYWYQQKSSQAPKLLFHYYDKDFNNEADTPDNFQSRRPNTSFCFLDIRSPGLGDTAMYLCATSREGSWEKTQYFGPGTRLLVL.

J is TRBJ1-1 and V is TRBV7-9; no clear D. Looked up from germline, CDR1 is SEHNR and CDR2 is FQNEAQ (reference sequence). The CDR3 contains 11 residues. Trimming removed 3 bases at V and 4 bases at J, with 3 bases between. Written as DNA, the CDR3 is TGTGCCAGCAGCTTGGGCACTGAAGCTTTCTTT. Amino acids: CASSLGTEAFF.

The rearrangement uses TRBV28 and TRBJ2-7; the D gene is possibly TRBD2 (5 bases). V was clipped by 4 bases and J by 2 bases, with 12 bases between them. Germline-derived CDR1 and CDR2 are MDHEN and SYDVKM. This CDR3 is 14 amino acids long. The DNA for the CDR3 is TGTGCCAGCAGTTCGGAGGACGGCACCTACGAGCAGTACTTC. Encoded protein: CASSSEDGTYEQYF.

CDR3 DNA: TGTGCCAGCAGCTCGACCGGGACAGGAAACTATGGCTACACCTTC. It encodes CASSSTGTGNYGYTF. The chain carries TRBV7-9 and TRBJ1-2; 8 bases match TRBD1. Germline V gives CDR1 SEHNR, CDR2 FQNEAQ (reference sequence). Trimming removed 4 bases from V and 2 bases from J; junction bases left unmatched: 6. This CDR3 spans 15 amino acids.

The CDR3 loop reads CASSSDQGGVYGYTF. The CDR3 bases are TGCGCCAGCAGCTCAGACCAGGGTGGGGTCTATGGCTACACCTTC. The rearrangement links TRBV5-1 to TRBJ1-2, with a possible D match to TRBD1 (5 bases). Between the trimmed V and J ends, which lost 3 bases and 4 bases, there was a span of 16 bases. The CDR3 totals 15 residues. CDR1 and CDR2 from the germline V gene are SGHRS and YFSETQ.

This clone turned up a few times. The chain couples TRBV5-8 to TRBJ1-1; D is ambiguous. V lost 2 bases to trimming and J lost 1 base, with 15 bases between them. The germline CDR1 and CDR2 sequences are SGHTS and YDEGEE. This CDR3 contains 16 residues. CDR3 sequence (DNA): TGTGCCAGCAGCTTTTGGGGTAGGGCAGAGAACACTGAAGCTTTCTTT. It codes for CASSFWGRAENTEAFF.

V usage is TRBV24-1 and J usage is TRBJ1-5, with 10 bases matching TRBD1. The CDR3 sequence is 16 residues long. V dropped 4 bases and J dropped 7; count of bases not matched to a gene: 9. Germline V gene data show CDR1 as KGHDR and CDR2 as SFDVKD. The CDR3 sequence is CATSEAGTGDTQPQHF. CDR3 coding DNA: TGTGCCACCAGTGAGGCCGGGACAGGGGATACCCAGCCCCAGCATTTT.

The V gene is TRBV25-1, the J gene TRBJ2-1, with D maybe TRBD2 (7 bases). Germline CDR1 is MGHDK and CDR2 is SYGVNS. Deletions cut 8 bases from V and 3 bases from J, with 17 bases between. This CDR3 contains 15 residues. CDR3 bases: TGTGCCAGCTCCCCCGCAGGGGACTACTACAATGAGCAGTTCTTC. Translation gives CASSPAGDYYNEQFF.

J is TRBJ2-1 and V is TRBV5-1; D perhaps matches TRBD1 (5 bases). Between the trimmed V and J ends, which lost 0 bases and 1 base, there was a span of 14 bases. Germline CDR1 reads SGHRS; CDR2 reads YFSETQ. The CDR3 is made up of 17 amino acids. CDR3 in amino acids: CASSLGVGLSSYNEQFF. The CDR3 DNA is TGCGCCAGCAGCTTGGGGGTGGGGCTCAGTTCCTACAATGAGCAGTTCTTC.

DNA for the CDR3: TGCGCCAGCAGCTTGCCCGAACCTAGCACAGATACGCAGTATTTT. Translated: CASSLPEPSTDTQYF. The rearrangement joins TRBV5-1 to TRBJ2-3; no reliable D call. Germline lookup yields CDR1 SGHRS and CDR2 YFSETQ. Trimming cost V 1 base and J 0 bases, with 9 bases left between them. The CDR3 runs 15 residues.

V gene TRBV28 combines with J gene TRBJ1-5; 7 bases map to TRBD1. Trimming took 8 bases from V and 1 from J; bases not matched to a gene: 11. The CDR3 spans 16 residues. Germline assignment: CDR1 MDHEN and CDR2 SYDVKM. The CDR3 here is CASGQAGLGSNQPQHF. CDR3 coding DNA: TGTGCCAGCGGACAGGCGGGGTTGGGAAGCAATCAGCCCCAGCATTTT.

The chain links TRBV27 to TRBJ2-3; 7 bases match TRBD2. J lost 8 bases, V lost 4 bases, and 12 bases had no gene match. The CDR3 covers 15 residues. Germline V gene lookup returns CDR1 MNHEY and CDR2 SMNVEV (reference sequence). In DNA form, the CDR3 reads TGTGCCAGCAGTTCCCCAGCGGGGATCCTCGGTACGCAGTATTTT. As protein: CASSSPAGILGTQYF.

Here the CDR3 reads CASSVSSAPDTQYF. The CDR3 region has the DNA TGTGCCAGCAGCGTTAGTTCAGCCCCAGATACGCAGTATTTT. The rearrangement uses TRBV9 and TRBJ2-3; D unclear. The CDR3 length is 14 residues. Trimming took 2 bases from V and 4 from J, leaving 11 bases between them. Germline CDR1 and CDR2: SGDLS and YYNGEE.

V usage is TRBV6-5 and J usage is TRBJ1-6; no reliable D call. This CDR3 contains 14 residues. Trimming shortened V by 7 bases and J by 5 bases, and 12 bases separated the two germline ends. The germline V gene has CDR1 MNHEY and CDR2 SVGAGI. The CDR3 region is CASTQRSDNSPLHF. DNA of the CDR3: TGTGCCAGCACCCAGCGGAGCGATAATTCACCCCTCCACTTT.

V gene TRBV2 combines with J gene TRBJ2-7; D is possibly TRBD1 (6 bases). The CDR3 spans 16 residues. With 4 bases removed from V and 6 bases from J, the gap between germline ends came to 22 bases. CDR1 is SNHLY and CDR2 is FYNNEI in the germline V gene. The CDR3 DNA is TGTGCCAGCAGTGTTTACCCCCCACAGGGCGTGGGCGAGCAGTACTTC. Translating gives CASSVYPPQGVGEQYF.

J is TRBJ2-7 and V is TRBV7-2; 8 bases match TRBD2. The CDR3 is 13 amino acids. Trimming cost V 5 bases and J 7 bases; bases outside gene matches: 7. Per germline, CDR1 SGHTA and CDR2 FQGNSA. CDR3 sequence reads: CASSPGGPREQYF. CDR3 sequence (DNA): TGTGCCAGCAGCCCGGGGGGGCCCAGGGAGCAGTACTTC.

The chain uses TRBV7-8 and TRBJ2-7; TRBD2 aligns across 9 bases. This CDR3 spans 13 amino acids. Germline V lookup: CDR1 SGHVS, CDR2 FQNEAQ. Trimming removed 4 bases from V and 5 bases from J; junction bases left unmatched: 3. The chain's CDR3 is CASSWTSADEQYF. The CDR3 DNA follows: TGTGCCAGCAGCTGGACTAGCGCGGACGAGCAGTACTTC.

V usage is TRBV4-3 and J usage is TRBJ1-6; D gene ambiguous. The germline CDR1 and CDR2 sequences are LGHNA and YSLEER. The ends were cut back, 0 bases at V and 6 bases at J, with 12 bases in the middle. The CDR3 is 16 residues long. The CDR3 nucleotides read TGCGCCAGCAGCCAAGACTGGGCAGAGAGTAATTCACCCCTCCACTTT. It is translated as CASSQDWAESNSPLHF.

The chain combines TRBV19 with TRBJ1-1; D is unresolved. Between the trimmed V and J ends, which lost 5 bases and 3 bases, there was a span of 7 bases. Germline CDR1 is LNHDA and CDR2 is SQIVND (reference sequence). The CDR3 loop spans 12 amino acids. This CDR3 reads CASSAGYTEAFF. The CDR3 DNA follows: TGTGCCAGTAGTGCCGGATACACTGAAGCTTTCTTT.

The DNA for the CDR3 is TGTGCCAGCAGTCCGACACGACTAGCGGAGGGGGGCTACGAGCAGTACTTC. It translates to CASSPTRLAEGGYEQYF. This chain connects TRBV28 to TRBJ2-7, with 9 bases that match TRBD2. V lost 5 bases to trimming and J lost 3 bases; unmatched junction nucleotides: 14. CDR3 length: 17 amino acids. Germline assignment: CDR1 MDHEN and CDR2 SYDVKM.

V is TRBV15 and J is TRBJ2-1, with D possibly being TRBD1 (5 bases). The ends were cut back, 5 bases at V and 2 bases at J, with 13 bases in the middle. Germline V gives CDR1 LNHNV, CDR2 YYDKDF (reference sequence). This CDR3 spans 15 amino acids. The CDR3 DNA is TGTGCCACCAGCCCTAGACAGCATCCCTACAATGAGCAGTTCTTC. This codes for CATSPRQHPYNEQFF.

The chain links TRBV18 to TRBJ2-7, with D perhaps TRBD1 or TRBD2 (5 bases each). Germline CDR1 KGHSH, CDR2 LQKENI. Trimming stripped 6 bases from V and 5 bases from J, with 17 bases between. This CDR3 is 14 amino acids long. The CDR3 nucleotides are TGTGCCAGCTCCGTCGGCGTGGGGGTGAACGAGCAGTACTTC. Encoded protein: CASSVGVGVNEQYF.

The V and J genes are TRBV9 and TRBJ1-4, with TRBD1 identical over 9 bases. With 0 bases clipped from V and 6 bases from J, the junction kept 3 bases outside the gene matches. Germline assignment: CDR1 SGDLS and CDR2 YYNGEE. The CDR3 contains 15 residues. The CDR3 bases are TGTGCCAGCAGCGTAGGAGGGACAGGGTATGAAAAACTGTTTTTT. It specifies CASSVGGTGYEKLFF. The complete variable domain, with remaining parts taken from reference TRBV9 and TRBJ1-4, reads DSGVTQTPKHLITATGQRVTLRCSPRSGDLSVYWYQQSLDQGLQFLIQYYNGEERAKGNILERFSAQQFPDLHSELNLSSLELGDSALYFCASSVGGTGYEKLFFGSGTQLSVL.

The genes are TRBV9 and TRBJ2-7; D gene ambiguous. The V gene lost 0 bases and the J gene lost 2 bases, with 9 bases spanning the gap. The CDR3 sequence is 14 residues long. Germline V lookup: CDR1 SGDLS, CDR2 YYNGEE. CDR3 bases: TGTGCCAGCAGCGTAGGCTCAAATACCTACGAGCAGTACTTC. Translated: CASSVGSNTYEQYF. The full variable domain, in which reference TRBV9 and TRBJ2-7 provide the parts outside the CDR3, is DSGVTQTPKHLITATGQRVTLRCSPRSGDLSVYWYQQSLDQGLQFLIQYYNGEERAKGNILERFSAQQFPDLHSELNLSSLELGDSALYFCASSVGSNTYEQYFGPGTRLTVT.